A single sample is the source of the 28 T cell receptor beta chains below, sequenced in a study of blood T cells in healthy people across ages. Combining a sample-barcoded 5' primer with a J-beta primer mix, a second PCR ran for about 7 to 11 cycles. TCRdb redid the calling of the 5' RACE reads with MiXCR, one entry per CDR3 protein. The sample contains approximately 760,000 distinct CDR3 sequences, approximately 25% of which appear only once. The data also belong to a second study, concerning T cells of mothers and their children.

Material for sequencing was blood. These receptors all come from a boy aged 5-17 years in good health.

The V and J genes are TRBV12-3 or TRBV12-4 and TRBJ2-3, with no clear D. The V end was cut by 6 bases, the J end by 4 bases, with 17 bases between. This CDR3 has 15 amino acids. CDR3 nucleotide sequence: TGTGCCAGCAGCATCCGAAAATCGGGCGCAGATACGCAGTATTTT. This sequence encodes CASSIRKSGADTQYF.

This clonotype turned up a few times. The rearrangement joins TRBV5-1 to TRBJ2-7; D ambiguous. Germline V gene data show CDR1 as SGHRS and CDR2 as YFSETQ. V dropped 4 bases and J dropped 4 bases, with 12 bases sitting between them. This CDR3 has 13 residues. The CDR3 nucleotides are TGCGCCAGCAGCACCCGGGCCTCATACGAGCAGTACTTC. Its protein product is CASSTRASYEQYF.

This chain uses TRBV12-3 or TRBV12-4 with TRBJ2-5; D tentatively fits TRBD1 or TRBD2 (5 bases each). V dropped 4 bases and J dropped 8 bases, with 20 bases sitting between them. The CDR3 has 15 residues. The chain's CDR3 is CASSSTGQGLGTQYF. In DNA form, the CDR3 reads TGTGCCAGCAGTTCTACGGGGCAGGGCCTGGGTACCCAGTACTTC.

V and J are TRBV19 and TRBJ2-5; 12 bases agree with TRBD1. The closer fit of TRBJ2-7 to the DNA end suggests the J call may be wrong. CDR1 is LNHDA and CDR2 is SQIVND in the germline V gene (reference sequence). The CDR3 length is 17 residues. CDR3 residues: CASVPGTGGAGSYEQYF. CDR3 bases: TGTGCCAGTGTTCCTGGGACAGGGGGCGCCGGGTCCTACGAGCAGTACTTC.

This sequence joins TRBV28 and TRBJ2-7, with a tentative D call TRBD1 (5 bases). Germline lookup yields CDR1 MDHEN and CDR2 SYDVKM. The CDR3 loop spans 13 amino acids. The V end lost 7 bases, the J end lost 3 bases, and 13 bases lay between the germline ends. The CDR3 loop is CASKAQENYEQYF. The CDR3 DNA reads TGTGCCAGCAAGGCACAGGAAAACTACGAGCAGTACTTC. Drawing the rest from reference TRBV28 and TRBJ2-7, the complete variable domain is DVKVTQSSRYLVKRTGEKVFLECVQDMDHENMFWYRQDPGLGLRLIYFSYDVKMKEKGDIPEGYSVSREKKERFSLILESASTNQTSMYLCASKAQENYEQYFGPGTRLTVT.

The sample holds a few counts of this clonotype. The chain uses TRBV24-1 and TRBJ2-3; 7 positions match TRBD1. CDR1 and CDR2 (germline): KGHDR, SFDVKD. This CDR3 is built from 14 residues. V lost 3 bases to trimming and J lost 5 bases; unmatched junction nucleotides: 4. The DNA of the CDR3 is TGTGCCACCAGTGATCGACAGGGAATAGATACGCAGTATTTT. Translated: CATSDRQGIDTQYF.

This chain links TRBV12-3 or TRBV12-4 with TRBJ2-5; D is possibly TRBD1 (6 bases). Deletions cut 7 bases from V and 2 bases from J, with 14 bases between. The CDR3 sequence is 14 residues long. The CDR3 loop is CASKLQGWQETQYF. The CDR3 DNA sequence: TGTGCCAGCAAACTACAGGGTTGGCAAGAGACCCAGTACTTC.

This clonotype was found once. This rearrangement joins TRBV5-6 to TRBJ2-5; D is unresolved. Gene TRBJ2-1 matches the end of the DNA better, so the J call may be wrong. Germline values: CDR1 SGHDT, CDR2 YYEEEE. The CDR3 covers 12 residues. The CDR3 coding sequence is TGTGCCAGCAGCTTCACCGTCTTGGAGCAGTTCTTC. Its translation: CASSFTVLEQFF.

This clonotype was counted only a few times. The chain has TRBV7-9 and TRBJ1-2, with D unclear. Trimming removed 2 bases from V and 14 bases from J, with 6 bases in between. The CDR3 length is 9 residues. Germline CDR1 is SEHNR and CDR2 is FQNEAQ (reference sequence). The CDR3 DNA is TGTGCCAGCAGCTTAAACGCAACCTTC. This gives the protein CASSLNATF.

The chain combines TRBV4-3 with TRBJ1-4; D uncertain. With 2 bases removed from V and 6 bases from J, the gap between germline ends came to 16 bases. The CDR3 extends over 16 amino acids. CDR1 and CDR2 (germline): LGHNA, YSLEER. The CDR3 nucleotides read TGCGCCAGCAGCCAAAATGTTGCGGGTTTTGATGAAAAACTGTTTTTT. Amino acids: CASSQNVAGFDEKLFF.

This clonotype was found a few times. The chain employs TRBV29-1 and TRBJ2-3; 11 positions agree with TRBD2. CDR1 SQVTM and CDR2 ANQGSEA come from the germline V gene. The CDR3 spans 15 residues. With V trimmed by 7 bases and J by 4 bases, 10 bases remained unmatched. CDR3 region: CSAEPLAGVSDTQYF. CDR3 coding DNA: TGCAGCGCAGAGCCACTAGCGGGAGTATCAGATACGCAGTATTTT.

As DNA, the CDR3 is TGCAGCGTTGAAGACCACACTGAAGCTTTCTTT. Translation gives CSVEDHTEAFF. This chain connects TRBV29-1 to TRBJ1-1; no firm D call. Trimming took 0 bases from V and 3 from J, leaving 2 bases between them. Germline V CDR1 and CDR2: SQVTM, ANQGSEA. This CDR3 is 11 amino acids long.

The V and J genes are TRBV20-1 and TRBJ1-1, with D uncertain. The CDR3 extends over 13 amino acids. The germline gives CDR1 DFQATT, CDR2 SNEGSKA (reference sequence). The CDR3 is CTKACGLSLEAFF. CDR3 nucleotide sequence: TGCACGAAGGCTTGTGGCTTATCACTAGAAGCTTTCTTT.

This clonotype was counted between two and nine times. The V and J genes are TRBV29-1 and TRBJ2-7, with D tentatively TRBD2 (5 bases). Per germline, CDR1 SQVTM and CDR2 ANQGSEA. The CDR3 is made up of 11 amino acids. V shed 7 bases and J shed 6 bases, with 13 bases lying between them. The chain's CDR3 is CSALAGSEQYF. The CDR3 region has the DNA TGCAGCGCCCTAGCAGGATCCGAGCAGTACTTC.

The J gene is TRBJ2-5, the V gene TRBV29-1, with TRBD1 as a possible D gene (6 bases). The end of the DNA fits TRBJ2-7 better, so the J call may be wrong. The CDR3 is 14 residues long. Germline CDR1 SQVTM, CDR2 ANQGSEA. CDR3 amino acids: CSVTAGRGVNEQYF. For the CDR3, the DNA is TGCAGCGTCACCGCCGGCAGGGGAGTCAACGAGCAGTACTTC.

This sequence joins TRBV7-9 and TRBJ2-7, with 11 positions matching TRBD1. The CDR3 length is 15 residues. V lost 5 bases, J lost 3 bases, and 6 bases stayed unmatched. CDR1 and CDR2 from the germline V gene are SEHNR and FQNEAQ (reference sequence). This CDR3 is CASSPRDRGFYEQYF. CDR3 bases: TGTGCCAGCAGCCCCCGGGACAGGGGGTTCTACGAGCAGTACTTC. Drawing the rest from reference TRBV7-9 and TRBJ2-7, the complete variable domain is DTGVSQNPRHKITKRGQNVTFRCDPISEHNRLYWYRQTLGQGPEFLTYFQNEAQLEKSRLLSDRFSAERPKGSFSTLEIQRTEQGDSAMYLCASSPRDRGFYEQYFGPGTRLTVT.

This clonotype was seen a handful of times. V and J are TRBV28 and TRBJ1-5; 8 nucleotides match TRBD1. V lost 5 bases, J lost 5 bases, and 8 bases stayed unmatched. Germline assignment: CDR1 MDHEN and CDR2 SYDVKM. CDR3 size: 15 residues. In nucleotides, the CDR3 is TGTGCCAGCAGTCCCTTAGACAGGGGCGATCAGCCCCAGCATTTT. This encodes CASSPLDRGDQPQHF.

This rearrangement joins TRBV2 to TRBJ1-1; maybe TRBD1 (5 bases). Trimming cost V 2 bases and J 10 bases, with 14 bases left between them. Germline assignment: CDR1 SNHLY and CDR2 FYNNEI. The CDR3 sequence is 13 residues long. The CDR3: CASSEQGVRGAFF. The CDR3 coding sequence is TGTGCCAGCAGTGAACAGGGCGTTAGGGGAGCTTTCTTT.

Only one count was recorded for this clonotype. The chain employs TRBV20-1 and TRBJ2-5; 10 bases are shared with TRBD1. The CDR3 is made up of 13 amino acids. J gave up 5 bases and V 4 bases, and 4 bases lay outside the gene matches. Germline CDR1 reads DFQATT; CDR2 reads SNEGSKA (reference sequence). The CDR3 nucleotides read TGCAGTGCTACCGACAGGGGGCGGGAGACCCAGTACTTC. Its translation: CSATDRGRETQYF.

This chain uses TRBV7-6 with TRBJ2-2; possible D gene TRBD2, 6 bases. Looked up from germline, CDR1 is SGHVS and CDR2 is FNYEAQ. Trimming removed 3 bases at V and 6 bases at J, with 20 bases between. This CDR3 has 17 residues. For the CDR3, the DNA is TGTGCCAGCAGCTTCCTCCTCGACGGAGGAGGGTCCGGGGAGCTGTTTTTT. Its translation is CASSFLLDGGGSGELFF.

The CDR3 bases are TGCGCCAGCAGTGTCCCCAGCGGACAGAGATACAATGAGCAGTTCTTC. Translation: CASSVPSGQRYNEQFF. The rearrangement uses TRBV10-2 and TRBJ2-1; TRBD1 is a possible D gene (6 bases). The germline V and J ends were trimmed by 4 bases and 4 bases, with 17 bases remaining between them. The CDR3 is 16 residues long. Germline CDR1 is WSHSY and CDR2 is SAAADI.

The V gene is TRBV29-1, the J gene TRBJ2-5; D is perhaps TRBD1 or TRBD2 (5 bases each). The CDR3 spans 14 residues. V was cut by 5 bases and J by 3 bases, with 16 bases left in between. Germline CDR1 SQVTM, CDR2 ANQGSEA. CDR3 bases: TGCAGCGTTCTGAACCGGGACGGGAAAGAGACCCAGTACTTC. Its translation is CSVLNRDGKETQYF.

This chain uses TRBV6-5 with TRBJ2-1; unclear D gene. Germline V gene lookup returns CDR1 MNHEY and CDR2 SVGAGI. The V end lost 0 bases, the J end lost 0 bases, and 9 bases lay between the germline ends. This CDR3 is 16 amino acids long. The DNA of the CDR3 is TGTGCCAGCAGTTACTCAGGTCGCAGCTCCTACAATGAGCAGTTCTTC. It codes for CASSYSGRSSYNEQFF.

The chain recombines TRBV29-1 with TRBJ1-3; D call uncertain. The germline V gene encodes CDR1 SQVTM and CDR2 ANQGSEA. The CDR3 length is 17 residues. V shed 0 bases and J shed 4 bases, with 19 bases lying between them. The chain's CDR3 is CSVEEALNPGSGNTIYF. CDR3 DNA: TGCAGCGTTGAAGAGGCCCTAAACCCCGGTTCCGGAAACACCATATATTTT.

This clonotype was seen more than once but under ten times. The V and J genes are TRBV14 and TRBJ2-1; no clear D. The V gene's germline CDR1 is SGHDN and CDR2 FVKESK. CDR3 length equals 14 residues. V dropped 0 bases and J dropped 7 bases, with 10 bases sitting between them. The CDR3 protein is CASSQDILVNEQFF. CDR3 nucleotide sequence: TGTGCCAGCAGCCAAGATATCCTCGTTAATGAGCAGTTCTTC.

In its sample, this clonotype was seen a few times. This chain connects TRBV6-6 to TRBJ2-5, with 9 bases lining up with TRBD1. The J call may be mistaken, given a closer DNA end match to TRBJ2-1. Germline assignment: CDR1 MNHNY and CDR2 SVGAGI (reference sequence). The CDR3 is 14 residues long. The CDR3 nucleotides are TGTGCCAGCACCCAGGGACAGGGTTGGAGTGAGCAGTTCTTC. Residues: CASTQGQGWSEQFF.

CDR3 bases: TGTGCCAGCACTCAGGAGGGAATGGCAGATACGCAGTATTTT. Amino acids: CASTQEGMADTQYF. The V gene is TRBV28, the J gene TRBJ2-3, with a tentative D call TRBD2 (6 bases). Germline lookup yields CDR1 MDHEN and CDR2 SYDVKM. The CDR3 is made up of 14 amino acids. Trimming shortened V by 7 bases and J by 4 bases, and 15 bases separated the two germline ends.

This clonotype appeared a few times. As DNA, the CDR3 is TGTGCCAGCAATGTTCCAGGGGTCGGGGGAAACACCATATATTTT. It codes for CASNVPGVGGNTIYF. This chain links TRBV12-3 or TRBV12-4 with TRBJ1-3, with D tentatively TRBD1 (6 bases). This CDR3 spans 15 amino acids. Trimming left V 7 bases short and J 4 bases short, with 17 bases between.